One and the same sample provided the 25 T cell receptor beta chains below, sequenced in a study of response to subunit inactivated influenza vaccine. TCRdb used MiXCR to reprocess the RT-PCR reads, holding one entry per CDR3 protein. The sample records approximately 500,000 distinct CDR3 sequences, 14% being singletons. This material consisted of PBMCs from blood, taken about 13 days after vaccination. Receptors originate from a man aged 50-60 years who received an inactivated influenza vaccine.

CDR3 protein: CASSETGPPSGNTIYF. DNA for the CDR3: TGTGCCAGCAGCGAGACAGGGCCTCCCTCTGGAAACACCATATATTTT. The chain combines TRBV7-2 with TRBJ1-3, with 7 positions matching TRBD1. CDR1 and CDR2 from the germline V gene are SGHTA and FQGNSA. Unmatched junction bases numbered 7, after V lost 5 bases and J lost 0 bases. The CDR3 is 16 amino acids.

This clonotype has at least ten counts. This sequence joins TRBV3-1 and TRBJ2-7; 10 nucleotides align to TRBD2. The germline gives CDR1 LGHDT, CDR2 YNNKEL (reference sequence). V lost 3 bases, J lost 5 bases, and 4 bases stayed unmatched. This CDR3 contains 14 residues. CDR3: CASSHSSGSHEQYF. In DNA form, the CDR3 reads TGTGCCAGCAGCCACTCTAGCGGGAGTCACGAGCAGTACTTC.

In the case of this clonotype: This may arise from a read error, as a much more abundant clone is one base away. The chain is built from TRBV4-1 and TRBJ2-3; 10 bases fit TRBD1. V lost 1 base, J lost 1 base, and 2 bases stayed unmatched. Germline CDR1 reads MGHRA; CDR2 reads YSYEKL. CDR3 length equals 16 residues. CDR3 amino acids: CASSQAGTGGTDTQYF. CDR3 DNA sequence: TGCGCCAGCAGCCAAGCCGGGACAGGGGGCACAGATACGCAGTATTTT.

A few counts support this clonotype. The V and J genes are TRBV7-2 and TRBJ2-3; D is uncertain. Trimming removed 6 bases at V and 3 bases at J, with 7 bases between. The CDR3 is 12 residues long. Germline V gene lookup returns CDR1 SGHTA and CDR2 FQGNSA. Written as DNA, the CDR3 is TGTGCCAGCAGATACTATACAGATACGCAGTATTTT. Translating gives CASRYYTDTQYF.

The V gene is TRBV5-1, the J gene TRBJ2-7; 12 bases match TRBD2. V gave up 4 bases and J gave up 0 bases; unmatched junction bases: 8. The germline V gene has CDR1 SGHRS and CDR2 YFSETQ. The CDR3 is 17 residues long. This chain's CDR3 is CASSLSLAGGTSYEQYF. The CDR3 DNA reads TGCGCCAGCAGCCTCTCCCTAGCGGGAGGGACCTCCTACGAGCAGTACTTC.

V gene TRBV20-1 combines with J gene TRBJ1-2; possible D gene TRBD1, 5 bases. Per germline, CDR1 DFQATT and CDR2 SNEGSKA (reference sequence). The CDR3 covers 14 residues. V was shortened by 0 bases and J by 7 bases, with 15 bases between the two germline ends. In DNA form, the CDR3 reads TGCAGTGCTAGAGATCGGGAGGGGCCGGGTGGCTACACCTTC. This gives the protein CSARDREGPGGYTF.

CDR3 in DNA: TGTGCCAGCAGCCCAAAGGTTGGCTACACCTTC. It is translated as CASSPKVGYTF. The chain carries TRBV7-2 and TRBJ1-2; D unresolved. This CDR3 has 11 residues. From germline, CDR1 is SGHTA and CDR2 FQGNSA. Trimming took off 5 bases at V and 7 bases at J, with 8 bases between the two ends. Full variable domain (remainder filled in from reference TRBV7-2 and TRBJ1-2): GAGVSQSPSNKVTEKGKDVELRCDPISGHTALYWYRQSLGQGLEFLIYFQGNSAPDKSGLPSDRFSAERTGGSVSTLTIQRTQQEDSAVYLCASSPKVGYTFGSGTRLTVV.

J is TRBJ2-7 and V is TRBV28; D gene unclear. V dropped 7 bases and J dropped 0 bases, with 7 bases sitting between them. This CDR3 is 12 amino acids long. Germline CDR1 MDHEN, CDR2 SYDVKM. DNA for the CDR3: TGTGCCAGCAAGGGCAGCTCCTACGAGCAGTACTTC. It codes for CASKGSSYEQYF.

This clonotype was counted a few times. The chain carries TRBV24-1 and TRBJ1-5; unclear D gene. Per germline, CDR1 KGHDR and CDR2 SFDVKD. This CDR3 region has 18 residues. The V end lost 9 bases, the J end lost 2 bases, and 25 bases lay between the germline ends. In DNA, the CDR3 is TGTGCCACCTTCACCGGACCAAGGACTTTTTGGGGCAATCAGCCCCAGCATTTT. Its protein is CATFTGPRTFWGNQPQHF.

This clonotype was observed a few times. The chain is built from TRBV5-4 and TRBJ2-7; TRBD1 matches at 7 bases. V shed 4 bases, J shed 2 bases, and the junction held 12 bases outside the gene matches. The CDR3 length is 16 residues. Germline CDR1 and CDR2: SGHNT and YYREEE (reference sequence). The CDR3 loop reads CASSRRTGLFAYEQYF. The CDR3 DNA reads TGTGCCAGCAGCCGCCGGACAGGACTCTTCGCCTACGAGCAGTACTTC.

This clonotype was counted between two and nine times. The chain has TRBV5-1 and TRBJ2-2; no clear D gene. Trimming took off 5 bases at V and 2 bases at J, with 13 bases between the two ends. Germline lookup yields CDR1 SGHRS and CDR2 YFSETQ. The CDR3 has 15 residues. The CDR3 bases are TGCGCCAGCAGTAATGCGCAGAAAAACACCGGGGAGCTGTTTTTT. Its protein is CASSNAQKNTGELFF.

CDR3 DNA: TGTGCCAGCAGTTACTGGGGACAGGGGGCGGCTGGGGCCAACGTCCTGACTTTC. The encoded protein is CASSYWGQGAAGANVLTF. The chain employs TRBV6-5 and TRBJ2-6, with TRBD1 matching over 12 bases. The CDR3 covers 18 residues. Per the germline V gene, CDR1 is MNHEY and CDR2 is SVGAGI. V trimming: 1 base; J trimming: 2 bases; junction bases outside the gene matches: 3.

The table lists this clonotype with a few counts. This chain uses TRBV28 with TRBJ1-2; tentatively, D is TRBD1 (6 bases). The V end was cut by 5 bases, the J end by 8 bases, with 18 bases between. This CDR3 comprises 14 residues. Germline CDR1 and CDR2: MDHEN and SYDVKM. The DNA for the CDR3 is TGTGCCAGCAGTCCTACCACGGGGGCGCGGGGCTACACCTTC. Amino acids: CASSPTTGARGYTF.

This clonotype turned up a few times. The CDR3 loop reads CASSLSSGLAPYEQYF. CDR3 DNA: TGTGCCAGCAGCTTAAGTTCGGGACTAGCGCCCTACGAGCAGTACTTC. The V call is TRBV7-2, the J call TRBJ2-7, with 10 bases aligning to TRBD2. Germline V CDR1 and CDR2: SGHTA, FQGNSA. The CDR3 is 16 residues long. Losses at the gene ends were 2 bases for V and 2 bases for J; bases not matched to a gene: 6.

The chain has TRBV5-5 and TRBJ2-7; 7 nucleotides agree with TRBD1. Germline CDR1 and CDR2: SGHKS and YYEKEE (reference sequence). The CDR3 consists of 15 residues. Trimming cost V 4 bases and J 3 bases; bases outside gene matches: 10. This CDR3 is CASSLLLGQSYEQYF. CDR3 DNA: TGTGCCAGCAGCCTCCTTTTGGGACAGAGCTACGAGCAGTACTTC.

The gene calls are TRBV12-3 or TRBV12-4 and TRBJ2-4, with a weak D call TRBD2 (6 bases). V lost 7 bases to trimming and J lost 7 bases, with 11 bases between them. The CDR3 spans 12 residues. CDR3 in DNA: TGTGCCAGCATGCGGGGACCGAACATTCAGTACTTC. It translates to CASMRGPNIQYF.

The chain recombines TRBV10-3 with TRBJ1-6; 8 bases align to TRBD1. This CDR3 spans 16 amino acids. Losses at the gene ends were 2 bases for V and 14 bases for J; bases not matched to a gene: 14. CDR1 and CDR2 from the germline V gene are ENHRY and SYGVKD. CDR3 protein: CAISETQTGQGGTLHF. The DNA for the CDR3 is TGTGCCATCAGTGAGACGCAGACTGGACAGGGCGGGACCCTCCACTTT.

V usage is TRBV6-2 or TRBV6-3 and J usage is TRBJ1-1, with 7 bases aligning to TRBD1. V lost 7 bases to trimming and J lost 3 bases; unmatched junction nucleotides: 11. The germline gives CDR1 MNHEY, CDR2 SVGEGT. CDR3 length equals 15 residues. The CDR3 nucleotides are TGTGCCAGCACCAAGAGTCGGGACAGTTACACTGAAGCTTTCTTT. Protein: CASTKSRDSYTEAFF.

The table lists this clonotype with a few counts. V usage is TRBV20-1 and J usage is TRBJ2-7, with D maybe TRBD1 (6 bases). CDR1 and CDR2 (germline): DFQATT, SNEGSKA (reference sequence). This CDR3 is built from 13 residues. V lost 4 bases and J 4 bases, leaving 14 bases between the germline ends. CDR3 coding DNA: TGCAGTGCTACCGGACAGAACCCGTACGAGCAGTACTTC. Encoded protein: CSATGQNPYEQYF.

This clonotype appeared a few times. The chain combines TRBV25-1 with TRBJ2-3; 9 bases are a match to TRBD2. The V gene end was trimmed by 6 bases and the J gene end by 1 base; junction bases not matched to a gene: 5. Germline V gives CDR1 MGHDK, CDR2 SYGVNS. The CDR3 consists of 15 residues. CDR3 in amino acids: CASSAVAGGTDTQYF. CDR3 nucleotides: TGTGCCAGCAGCGCTGTAGCGGGAGGCACAGATACGCAGTATTTT. The full variable domain, with the rest looked up from reference TRBV25-1 and TRBJ2-3, is EADIYQTPRYLVIGTGKKITLECSQTMGHDKMYWYQQDPGMELHLIHYSYGVNSTEKGDLSSESTVSRIRTEHFPLTLESARPSHTSQYLCASSAVAGGTDTQYFGPGTRLTVL.

Only a few counts were recorded for this clonotype. This sequence joins TRBV7-6 and TRBJ2-1, with D possibly being TRBD1 (6 bases). The CDR3 is 18 amino acids. Germline values: CDR1 SGHVS, CDR2 FNYEAQ. V lost 1 base and J 0 bases, leaving 16 bases between the germline ends. In DNA, the CDR3 is TGTGCCAGCAGCTTAGAGCTTTGGGGGCCTGGCTCCTACAATGAGCAGTTCTTC. This translates into CASSLELWGPGSYNEQFF.

This clonotype has more than one count but fewer than ten. The V gene is TRBV24-1, the J gene TRBJ2-2; D ambiguous. The CDR3 is 13 residues long. CDR1 is KGHDR and CDR2 is SFDVKD in the germline V gene. V lost 0 bases and J lost 7, with 5 bases in between. CDR3: CATSDLFGGELFF. CDR3 DNA sequence: TGTGCCACCAGTGATTTGTTTGGCGGGGAGCTGTTTTTT.

This clonotype has a count of ten or more. The V call is TRBV29-1, the J call TRBJ2-1; 11 nucleotides match TRBD2. The CDR3 has 16 amino acids. The trim removed 3 bases at V and 0 bases at J, leaving 4 bases unmatched. CDR1 is SQVTM and CDR2 is ANQGSEA in the germline V gene. The CDR3 sequence: CSVEGLAGGSYNEQFF. CDR3 DNA sequence: TGCAGCGTTGAGGGTCTAGCGGGAGGCTCCTACAATGAGCAGTTCTTC.

The chain links TRBV15 to TRBJ2-5, with D uncertain. V lost 1 base, J lost 7 bases, and 7 bases lay in between. CDR1 is LNHNV and CDR2 is YYDKDF in the germline V gene (reference sequence). This CDR3 contains 12 residues. The CDR3 sequence: CATSRADGTQYF. In nucleotides, the CDR3 is TGTGCCACCAGCAGAGCTGACGGGACCCAGTACTTC.

This clonotype was counted a few times. V and J are TRBV23-1 and TRBJ2-3; TRBD1 agrees at 9 bases. TRBV23-1 counts as an open reading frame of uncertain function. This CDR3 is built from 16 residues. V lost 8 bases, J lost 1 base, and 10 bases stayed unmatched. In nucleotides, the CDR3 is TGCGCCAGCTCTCCGGGACAGGGAGATTGCACAGATACGCAGTATTTT. Protein: CASSPGQGDCTDTQYF.